The rows below give T cell receptor beta chains drawn from one sample of a study of patients and donors after allogeneic stem cell transplantation. Via MiXCR, TCRdb re-called the RT-PCR reads, giving one row per CDR3 protein. The sample holds about 110,000 distinct CDR3 sequences; approximately 40% are singletons and the top ten take around 25%. Input material: blood, either unsorted or a sorted T cell fraction (not recorded which). These receptors were collected from a human donor who was either an allogeneic HSCT recipient or a stem cell or donor lymphocyte infusion donor (not recorded which). It is not recorded whose cells these are; they may come from a transplant donor. The CDR3 runs from the conserved cysteine through the conserved F or W.

TRBV7-2	TRBJ1-5	CASSSQQGAGRPQHF
TRBV6-5	TRBJ1-1	CASSSMTAQKAEAFF
TRBV6-1	TRBJ2-1	CASTFNNEQFF
TRBV14	TRBJ1-2	CASSRDTARGYTF
TRBV7-9	TRBJ1-1	CASRVGANEAFF
TRBV4-2	TRBJ2-1	CASSQFAAGPYNEQFF
TRBV4-2	TRBJ2-1	CASSQGLISYNEQFF
TRBV24-1	TRBJ2-2	CATSDYGTGHGELFF
TRBV29-1	TRBJ2-7	CSVVGVGSSYEQYF
TRBV20-1	TRBJ2-7	CSARSPGLPYEQYF
TRBV13	TRBJ2-3	CASSFSPGQGDTQYF
TRBV28	TRBJ2-1	CASSLTQGGRNWFF
TRBV6-2/TRBV6-3	TRBJ1-5	CASSPDRRYSNQPQHF
TRBV3-1	TRBJ1-5	CASSQDGGLYSNQPQHF
TRBV3-1	TRBJ1-2	CASSQGDIGYTF
TRBV7-3	TRBJ2-3	CASSFGGSDTQYF
TRBV20-1	TRBJ1-1	CSAREPGRENTEAFF
TRBV12-3/TRBV12-4	TRBJ1-3	CASSLQGLSRNTIYF
TRBV7-9	TRBJ2-1	CASTSDTYNEQFF
TRBV4-1	TRBJ2-2	CASSQEEGANTGELFF
TRBV30	TRBJ2-7	CAWSVGGPYEQYF
TRBV20-1	TRBJ2-7	CSARTSGPYEQYF
TRBV20-1	TRBJ2-5	CSARVRLGETQYF
TRBV20-1	TRBJ2-1	CSAGGPGGGISYNEQFF
TRBV11-2	TRBJ1-1	CASRSQAGTPNTEAFF
TRBV20-1	TRBJ1-2	CSASLGFYGYTF
TRBV4-3	TRBJ2-2	CASSDLASFTGELFF
TRBV30	TRBJ1-1	CAWSVSGGTEAFF
TRBV29-1	TRBJ1-6	CSVVRLTNSPLHF
TRBV20-1	TRBJ2-1	CSALSRNEQFF
TRBV29-1	TRBJ2-1	CSGGNLNEPYNEQFF
TRBV6-2/TRBV6-3	TRBJ1-1	CASSYRILGAGEAFF
TRBV4-2	TRBJ2-5	CASSQELQSGVLQETQYF
TRBV20-1	TRBJ2-1	CSATSGGTGFNEQFF
TRBV3-1	TRBJ2-7	CASSTAAYEQYF
TRBV6-5	TRBJ2-7	CASSKGSTDQTYEQYF
TRBV7-9	TRBJ1-1	CASSLSGTVNTEAFF